Below, 29 T cell receptor beta chains from the same sample are listed, as sequenced in a study of T cell clonotyping in hematopoietic cell transplantation. The time point is: recipient sample about 28 days before transplant, after cytoreduction. Sequencing was performed with immunoSEQ multiplex PCR; in TCRdb, only in-frame clones are kept and a portion is missing. This sample has around 24,000 clones; 75% to 85% occur once, and the top ten carry more than 20%. The material sequenced was peripheral blood mononuclear cells, taken before stem cell transplant. The receptors were gathered from a woman aged 55 to 70 with acute myeloid leukemia. Some clones in this sample may be carry-over from other donors' samples.

The chain links TRBV6-6 to TRBJ1-2; D uncertain. Per the germline V gene, CDR1 is MNHNY and CDR2 is SVGAGI (reference sequence). Trimming left V 2 bases short and J 6 bases short, with 10 bases between. CDR3 length equals 13 residues. The CDR3 spells CASSYGWANGYTF. CDR3 coding DNA: TGTGCCAGCAGTTACGGGTGGGCCAATGGCTACACCTTC.

The chain combines TRBV4-1 with TRBJ2-3; D might be TRBD1 (5 bases). Germline values: CDR1 MGHRA, CDR2 YSYEKL. V gave up 1 base and J gave up 4 bases, with 9 bases separating them. The CDR3 sequence is 14 residues long. CDR3 nucleotides: TGCGCCAGCAGCCAAGTTCAGGGATCAGATACGCAGTATTTT. It encodes CASSQVQGSDTQYF.

This clone was observed a handful of times. This rearrangement joins TRBV18 to TRBJ2-1; TRBD2 matches 9 bases. The V segment lost 4 bases and the J segment 4 bases; nucleotides outside the gene matches: 5. In germline, CDR1 is KGHSH, CDR2 LQKENI. The CDR3 length is 15 residues. CDR3 bases: TGTGCCAGCTCACTTTCTCTAGCGGGGTACAATGAGCAGTTCTTC. It translates to CASSLSLAGYNEQFF.

The J gene is TRBJ1-3, the V gene TRBV7-2, with TRBD1 as a possible D gene (6 bases). The CDR3 length is 15 residues. Per germline, CDR1 SGHTA and CDR2 FQGNSA. Trimming took 5 bases from V and 4 from J, leaving 15 bases between them. The CDR3 spells CASSQGAGAGNTIYF. CDR3 coding DNA: TGTGCCAGCAGCCAGGGTGCGGGGGCGGGAAACACCATATATTTT. Looking up the rest from reference TRBV7-2 and TRBJ1-3 gives the full variable domain: GAGVSQSPSNKVTEKGKDVELRCDPISGHTALYWYRQSLGQGLEFLIYFQGNSAPDKSGLPSDRFSAERTGGSVSTLTIQRTQQEDSAVYLCASSQGAGAGNTIYFGEGSWLTVV.

V and J are TRBV4-3 and TRBJ1-1; D is ambiguous. The CDR3 is 14 residues long. Looked up from germline, CDR1 is LGHNA and CDR2 is YSLEER. Trimming shortened V by 1 base and J by 6 bases, and 12 bases separated the two germline ends. CDR3 bases: TGCGCCAGCAGCCAAGGGCTGTGGAGGGCTGAAGCTTTCTTT. Protein sequence: CASSQGLWRAEAFF.

On this clone itself: This CDR3 is also generated by other DNA sequences in the sample. CDR3 region: CASSLGGAHQPQHF. As DNA, the CDR3 is TGCGCCAGCAGCTTGGGGGGGGCCCATCAGCCCCAGCATTTT. The V call is TRBV5-1, the J call TRBJ1-5, with D perhaps matching TRBD1 (6 bases). This CDR3 contains 14 residues. Germline lookup yields CDR1 SGHRS and CDR2 YFSETQ. Trimming removed 0 bases at V and 5 bases at J, with 9 bases between.

Details on this clone: Different DNA sequences within this sample yield the same CDR3. Here the CDR3 DNA reads TGTGCCAGCAGTTCGAGCCGCCGGGATTCACCCCTCCACTTT. Translating it yields CASSSSRRDSPLHF. The V call is TRBV6-5, the J call TRBJ1-6; D gene uncertain. The CDR3 contains 14 residues. Trimming shortened V by 4 bases and J by 8 bases, and 12 bases separated the two germline ends. The germline gives CDR1 MNHEY, CDR2 SVGAGI.

The chain carries TRBV5-1 and TRBJ2-3; D perhaps matches TRBD2 (6 bases). Trimming pared 4 bases from V and 1 base from J, leaving 13 bases between. In germline, CDR1 is SGHRS, CDR2 YFSETQ. This CDR3 region has 15 residues. The CDR3 sequence: CASSPPASGTDTQYF. The CDR3 coding sequence is TGCGCCAGCAGCCCCCCGGCTAGCGGCACAGATACGCAGTATTTT.

This sequence joins TRBV19 and TRBJ1-5; TRBD1 agrees at 9 bases. The J segment lost 0 bases and the V segment lost 5 bases, leaving 2 bases of the junction unmatched. The CDR3 is made up of 15 amino acids. Looked up from germline, CDR1 is LNHDA and CDR2 is SQIVND (reference sequence). The CDR3 reads CASSDRGNSNQPQHF. Here the CDR3 DNA reads TGTGCCAGTAGTGACAGGGGGAATAGCAATCAGCCCCAGCATTTT.

This rearrangement joins TRBV27 to TRBJ2-7, with D unresolved. This CDR3 region has 11 residues. Trimming removed 6 bases from V and 3 bases from J, with 6 bases in between. Germline lookup yields CDR1 MNHEY and CDR2 SMNVEV (reference sequence). The CDR3 nucleotides are TGTGCCAGCAGCCGAGGCTACGAGCAGTACTTC. Translation gives CASSRGYEQYF.

This clone is a singleton in its sample. The V and J genes are TRBV7-3 and TRBJ2-2; possible D gene TRBD2, 7 bases. The CDR3 loop spans 15 amino acids. Germline V gene sequence: CDR1 SGHTA, CDR2 FQGTGA. The V end lost 6 bases, the J end lost 5 bases, and 16 bases lay between the germline ends. The CDR3 here is CASRKGGGLTGELFF. The CDR3 coding sequence is TGTGCCAGCAGGAAAGGGGGGGGCTTAACCGGGGAGCTGTTTTTT.

The genes are TRBV9 and TRBJ2-5, with D possibly matching TRBD1 (6 bases). CDR1 is SGDLS and CDR2 is YYNGEE in the germline V gene. The germline V and J ends were trimmed by 0 bases and 2 bases, with 11 bases remaining between them. This CDR3 spans 15 amino acids. CDR3 in DNA: TGTGCCAGCAGCGTAGGGTGGGGGCGACAAGAGACCCAGTACTTC. Amino acid sequence: CASSVGWGRQETQYF.

J is TRBJ2-7 and V is TRBV14, with 8 bases matching TRBD2. Looked up from germline, CDR1 is SGHDN and CDR2 is FVKESK. Trimming took 4 bases from V and 6 from J; bases not matched to a gene: 14. This CDR3 spans 16 amino acids. The CDR3: CASSLLPPRLAGEQYF. In DNA, the CDR3 is TGTGCCAGCAGCCTTCTCCCGCCCCGGCTAGCGGGCGAGCAGTACTTC.

The chain has TRBV28 and TRBJ2-2; no clear D. Trimming removed 6 bases from V and 1 base from J, with 12 bases in between. CDR1 is MDHEN, CDR2 SYDVKM, per germline. The CDR3 is 15 residues long. CDR3 in DNA: TGTGCCAGCAGCCTCCGGGCGGAGAACACCGGGGAGCTGTTTTTT. Translating it yields CASSLRAENTGELFF. The whole variable domain, remainder taken from reference TRBV28 and TRBJ2-2, is DVKVTQSSRYLVKRTGEKVFLECVQDMDHENMFWYRQDPGLGLRLIYFSYDVKMKEKGDIPEGYSVSREKKERFSLILESASTNQTSMYLCASSLRAENTGELFFGEGSRLTVL.

A few counts support this clone. V usage is TRBV15 and J usage is TRBJ1-1; D gene uncertain. There are 14 residues in the CDR3. Trimming cost V 0 bases and J 0 bases, with 5 bases left between them. From germline, CDR1 is LNHNV and CDR2 YYDKDF (reference sequence). CDR3 sequence: CATSRDQMNTEAFF. In nucleotides, the CDR3 is TGTGCCACCAGCAGAGATCAGATGAACACTGAAGCTTTCTTT.

This chain connects TRBV4-1 to TRBJ1-5; D remains unclear. Looked up from germline, CDR1 is MGHRA and CDR2 is YSYEKL. The CDR3 sequence is 16 residues long. Between the trimmed V and J ends, which lost 1 base and 0 bases, there was a span of 10 bases. CDR3 coding DNA: TGCGCCAGCAGCCAAGTTTCGTCAGCTAGCAATCAGCCCCAGCATTTT. This gives the protein CASSQVSSASNQPQHF.

This chain links TRBV28 with TRBJ1-3; the D gene is possibly TRBD1 (5 bases). V was trimmed by 5 bases and J by 4 bases, leaving 18 bases between them. CDR3 size: 16 residues. The germline CDR1 and CDR2 sequences are MDHEN and SYDVKM. The CDR3 DNA sequence: TGTGCCAGCAGTCCCGGCCGACAGACTGCGGGAAACACCATATATTTT. As protein: CASSPGRQTAGNTIYF.

The chain is built from TRBV5-1 and TRBJ1-1; TRBD1 is a possible D gene (6 bases). Germline V gene lookup returns CDR1 SGHRS and CDR2 YFSETQ. The germline V and J ends were trimmed by 0 bases and 1 base, with 10 bases remaining between them. CDR3 length: 15 amino acids. The DNA for the CDR3 is TGCGCCAGCAGCTTGGCACGGACAGCGAACACTGAAGCTTTCTTT. This sequence encodes CASSLARTANTEAFF. Complete variable domain (other parts from reference TRBV5-1 and TRBJ1-1): KAGVTQTPRYLIKTRGQQVTLSCSPISGHRSVSWYQQTPGQGLQFLFEYFSETQRNKGNFPGRFSGRQFSNSRSEMNVSTLELGDSALYLCASSLARTANTEAFFGQGTRLTVV.

The table lists this clone with a count of one. CDR3 sequence (DNA): TGCGCCAGCAGCTTCCGGGACAGGGAAAGTGAGGCTTTCTTT. Its protein product is CASSFRDRESEAFF. The chain recombines TRBV5-1 with TRBJ1-1, with 9 bases lining up with TRBD1. Germline lookup yields CDR1 SGHRS and CDR2 YFSETQ. V dropped 2 bases and J dropped 11; count of bases not matched to a gene: 10. CDR3 size: 14 residues.

This clone has just a few counts. The chain has TRBV6-6 and TRBJ2-2; D is possibly TRBD2 (5 bases). The CDR3 runs 14 residues. V shed 0 bases and J shed 5 bases, with 7 bases lying between them. CDR1 is MNHNY and CDR2 is SVGAGI in the germline V gene (reference sequence). The CDR3 region is CASSYSRGTGELFF. The DNA of the CDR3 is TGTGCCAGCAGTTACTCACGGGGAACCGGGGAGCTGTTTTTT.

The rearrangement links TRBV5-1 to TRBJ2-7, with unresolved D. The CDR3 spans 15 residues. CDR1 SGHRS and CDR2 YFSETQ come from the germline V gene. The ends were cut back, 0 bases at V and 4 bases at J, with 14 bases in the middle. CDR3 residues: CASSLEVVSGYEQYF. The DNA of the CDR3 is TGCGCCAGCAGCTTGGAGGTGGTGTCTGGTTACGAGCAGTACTTC.

V gene TRBV6-4 combines with J gene TRBJ1-1; D might be TRBD1 (5 bases). The CDR3 consists of 12 residues. Germline V CDR1 and CDR2: MRHNA, SNTAGT. With 6 bases removed from V and 6 bases from J, the gap between germline ends came to 11 bases. This CDR3 reads CASSPGLSEAFF. For the CDR3, the DNA is TGTGCCAGCAGCCCAGGGTTGTCTGAAGCTTTCTTT.

The V call is TRBV5-1, the J call TRBJ2-3, with 11 bases identical to TRBD2. With V trimmed by 5 bases and J by 1 base, 6 bases remained unmatched. The CDR3 has 16 amino acids. The V gene's germline CDR1 is SGHRS and CDR2 YFSETQ. This CDR3 is CASRKLAGDGTDTQYF. CDR3 coding DNA: TGCGCCAGCAGAAAACTAGCGGGAGATGGCACAGATACGCAGTATTTT.

V and J are TRBV6-1 and TRBJ1-5; a possible D gene is TRBD1 (5 bases). The length of the CDR3 is 14 residues. Trimming took off 3 bases at V and 2 bases at J, with 8 bases between the two ends. The germline CDR1 and CDR2 sequences are MNHNS and SASEGT. In DNA form, the CDR3 reads TGTGCCAGCAGTGATCAGGGAGGCAATCAGCCCCAGCATTTT. Protein sequence: CASSDQGGNQPQHF.

The chain employs TRBV7-9 and TRBJ1-2; D is possibly TRBD1 (6 bases). The germline V and J ends were trimmed by 4 bases and 3 bases, with 18 bases remaining between them. CDR1 SEHNR and CDR2 FQNEAQ come from the germline V gene (reference sequence). The CDR3 has 16 residues. The CDR3 sequence: CASSYHGQRYYYGYTF. The CDR3 DNA follows: TGTGCCAGCAGCTATCACGGACAGCGCTACTACTATGGCTACACCTTC.

V usage is TRBV5-4 and J usage is TRBJ2-1, with 8 positions matching TRBD2. This CDR3 is built from 15 residues. In germline, CDR1 is SGHNT, CDR2 YYREEE (reference sequence). J gave up 3 bases and V 0 bases, and 2 bases lay outside the gene matches. CDR3 sequence reads: CASSLGAGGYNEQFF. The CDR3 DNA sequence: TGTGCCAGCAGCTTGGGGGCGGGGGGCTACAATGAGCAGTTCTTC.

The rearrangement links TRBV7-2 to TRBJ2-7; no firm D call. V was cut by 1 base and J by 5 bases, with 6 bases left in between. The CDR3 is 12 residues long. Germline loops: CDR1 SGHTA, CDR2 FQGNSA. For the CDR3, the DNA is TGTGCCAGCAGCTTAGACAGAGACGAGCAGTACTTC. Its protein is CASSLDRDEQYF. Using reference TRBV7-2 and TRBJ2-7 for the parts outside the CDR3, the full variable domain is GAGVSQSPSNKVTEKGKDVELRCDPISGHTALYWYRQSLGQGLEFLIYFQGNSAPDKSGLPSDRFSAERTGGSVSTLTIQRTQQEDSAVYLCASSLDRDEQYFGPGTRLTVT.

This clone was observed a single time. J is TRBJ2-7 and V is TRBV5-1, with 14 bases identical to TRBD2. Looked up from germline, CDR1 is SGHRS and CDR2 is YFSETQ. This CDR3 has 14 residues. V dropped 1 base and J dropped 10; count of bases not matched to a gene: 4. DNA of the CDR3: TGCGCCAGCAGCTTGTCGGGACTAGCGGGAGAACAGTACTTC. This sequence encodes CASSLSGLAGEQYF. The whole variable domain, remainder taken from reference TRBV5-1 and TRBJ2-7, is KAGVTQTPRYLIKTRGQQVTLSCSPISGHRSVSWYQQTPGQGLQFLFEYFSETQRNKGNFPGRFSGRQFSNSRSEMNVSTLELGDSALYLCASSLSGLAGEQYFGPGTRLTVT.

V gene TRBV27 combines with J gene TRBJ2-3; 10 bases align to TRBD2. With V trimmed by 1 base and J by 3 bases, 10 bases remained unmatched. This CDR3 contains 18 residues. Germline V lookup: CDR1 MNHEY, CDR2 SMNVEV (reference sequence). Here the CDR3 reads CASSLWRASGSRTDTQYF. CDR3 in DNA: TGTGCCAGCAGTTTATGGAGGGCTAGCGGGAGCCGGACAGATACGCAGTATTTT.